One and the same sample provided the 20 T cell receptor beta chains below, sequenced in a study of early T cells in non-severe SARS-CoV-2 infection. A single record per CDR3 protein comes from TCRdb applying MiXCR to the 5' RACE reads. Counted here are roughly 90,000 distinct CDR3 sequences, roughly 13% occurring once; the ten biggest clones make up roughly 3%. The sample consisted of whole blood. The receptor source for this set is an adult who was a healthcare worker with PCR-confirmed SARS-CoV-2 infection or an uninfected control (not recorded which).

The chain combines TRBV7-2 with TRBJ1-3, with a weak D call TRBD1 (5 bases). Per germline, CDR1 SGHTA and CDR2 FQGNSA. V was pared by 5 bases and J by 1 base, with 15 bases between. This CDR3 is built from 16 residues. The CDR3 loop reads CASSRTGFGSGNTIYF. CDR3 in DNA: TGTGCCAGCAGCCGCACAGGATTCGGATCTGGAAACACCATATATTTT.

In this sample, this clonotype turned up a few times. The chain links TRBV5-1 to TRBJ2-3; D gene uncertain. From germline, CDR1 is SGHRS and CDR2 YFSETQ. Between the trimmed V and J ends, which lost 3 bases and 2 bases, there was a span of 7 bases. The CDR3 is 13 residues long. CDR3 sequence (DNA): TGCGCCAGCAGCTCGGCCTTCACAGATACGCAGTATTTT. Protein sequence: CASSSAFTDTQYF.

This clonotype was detected only a few times. The chain couples TRBV19 to TRBJ2-1, with a possible D match to TRBD2 (6 bases). CDR1 is LNHDA, CDR2 SQIVND, per germline (reference sequence). The CDR3 contains 14 residues. Deletions cut 7 bases from V and 5 bases from J, with 15 bases between. The CDR3 nucleotides are TGTGCCAGTACTCCCAGGGAGGCCCACAATGAGCAGTTCTTC. It specifies CASTPREAHNEQFF.

V usage is TRBV11-2 and J usage is TRBJ2-5; D may match TRBD1 or TRBD2 (6 bases each). Trimming removed 5 bases from V and 3 bases from J, with 25 bases in between. The CDR3 has 18 residues. Germline V gene data show CDR1 as SGHAT and CDR2 as FQNNGV. The CDR3 DNA sequence: TGTGCCAGCAGCCCCCGACGTTGGGGGACACCGGGAGAAGAGACCCAGTACTTC. Translation gives CASSPRRWGTPGEETQYF.

This chain links TRBV2 with TRBJ2-4; 11 bases line up with TRBD2. V was pared by 4 bases and J by 7 bases, with 9 bases of the junction left unmatched. CDR1 SNHLY and CDR2 FYNNEI come from the germline V gene. The CDR3 runs to 16 residues. This CDR3 reads CASSGGLAASWNIQYF. CDR3 bases: TGTGCCAGCAGTGGGGGACTAGCGGCTTCTTGGAACATTCAGTACTTC.

The chain employs TRBV6-4 and TRBJ1-3, with a tentative D call TRBD1 (6 bases). Germline V gene data show CDR1 as MRHNA and CDR2 as SNTAGT. With 0 bases removed from V and 2 bases from J, the gap between germline ends came to 14 bases. The CDR3 has 17 residues. CDR3 sequence reads: CASSDSTRTAAGNTIYF. In nucleotides, the CDR3 is TGTGCCAGCAGTGACTCGACCCGGACAGCAGCTGGAAACACCATATATTTT.

This clonotype was recorded at least ten times. The chain joins TRBV29-1 to TRBJ2-1; 13 bases agree with TRBD2. From germline, CDR1 is SQVTM and CDR2 ANQGSEA. V shed 7 bases, J shed 7 bases, and the junction held 1 base outside the gene matches. The CDR3 has 12 amino acids. The CDR3 DNA follows: TGCAGCGGGACTAGCGGGAGTAATGAGCAGTTCTTC. This sequence encodes CSGTSGSNEQFF.

This clonotype was found many times. The V and J genes are TRBV18 and TRBJ1-6; D ambiguous. Germline CDR1 KGHSH, CDR2 LQKENI. The CDR3 contains 15 residues. Trimming cost V 2 bases and J 8 bases, with 13 bases left between them. The DNA for the CDR3 is TGTGCCAGCTCACCAACGGGGAACTCTGATTCACCCCTCCACTTT. Protein sequence: CASSPTGNSDSPLHF.

This clonotype was counted a few times. This chain connects TRBV29-1 to TRBJ2-2; 8 bases align to TRBD1. CDR1 is SQVTM and CDR2 is ANQGSEA in the germline V gene. CDR3 length: 14 amino acids. V lost 4 bases to trimming and J lost 7 bases; unmatched junction nucleotides: 8. The DNA of the CDR3 is TGCAGCGTTGGGGCAGGGGGCTTCGGCGGGGAGCTGTTTTTT. This codes for CSVGAGGFGGELFF.

V gene TRBV27 combines with J gene TRBJ2-3; D uncertain. Trimming pared 8 bases from V and 2 bases from J, leaving 5 bases between. Germline V CDR1 and CDR2: MNHEY, SMNVEV (reference sequence). The CDR3 totals 11 residues. Here the CDR3 reads CASGSTDTQYF. CDR3 bases: TGTGCCAGCGGGTCCACAGATACGCAGTATTTT.

About this clonotype itself: It is unclear where the CDR3 begins or ends on the DNA, so no DNA is shown, and the CDR3 is as TCRdb lists it. This rearrangement joins TRBV28 to TRBJ1-1; the D call in the table, TRBD1, was not verified against the DNA. Germline CDR1 and CDR2: MDHEN and SYDVKM. The CDR3 is 15 residues long, counting both termini. CDR3: CASSTSGQTRTEAFF.

This clonotype appeared many times. CDR3 nucleotides: TGCAGCGTAGGGGACCCACCCGACTACGAGCAGTACTTC. The encoded protein is CSVGDPPDYEQYF. The chain links TRBV29-1 to TRBJ2-7; D might be TRBD1 or TRBD2, each matching 5 bases. The V end lost 6 bases, the J end lost 3 bases, and 15 bases lay between the germline ends. CDR3 size: 13 residues. Germline CDR1 and CDR2: SQVTM and ANQGSEA.

The sample holds a few counts of this clonotype. This chain links TRBV20-1 with TRBJ2-7, with TRBD1 as a possible D gene (5 bases). V was shortened by 0 bases and J by 1 base, with 7 bases between the two germline ends. This CDR3 spans 13 amino acids. CDR1 and CDR2 from the germline V gene are DFQATT and SNEGSKA (reference sequence). CDR3 sequence: CSARDDRSYEQYF. The CDR3 nucleotides are TGCAGTGCTAGAGACGACAGATCCTACGAGCAGTACTTC.

This clonotype was seen only a few times. The J gene is TRBJ2-7, the V gene TRBV27, with no clear D. V was shortened by 10 bases and J by 0 bases, with 19 bases between the two germline ends. Per germline, CDR1 MNHEY and CDR2 SMNVEV (reference sequence). This CDR3 region has 15 residues. The CDR3 spells CATGPKRGSSYEQYF. DNA for the CDR3: TGTGCCACAGGCCCGAAGCGAGGAAGCTCCTACGAGCAGTACTTC.

This clonotype was observed many times. The V gene is TRBV4-1, the J gene TRBJ2-7; maybe TRBD1 (5 bases). V shed 0 bases and J shed 1 base, with 19 bases lying between them. This CDR3 region has 18 residues. Per the germline V gene, CDR1 is MGHRA and CDR2 is YSYEKL. The CDR3 DNA reads as TGCGCCAGCAGCCAAGATAAGAACGCAGGGCCCTTATCCTACGAGCAGTACTTC. Protein sequence: CASSQDKNAGPLSYEQYF.

This clonotype has at least ten counts. The J gene is TRBJ2-1, the V gene TRBV19, with D perhaps TRBD2 (5 bases). CDR3 length equals 16 residues. Germline CDR1 is LNHDA and CDR2 is SQIVND (reference sequence). With 1 base removed from V and 7 bases from J, the gap between germline ends came to 17 bases. CDR3 DNA sequence: TGTGCCAGTAGTATAGGTCCAGCGGAGACGGGTAATGAGCAGTTCTTC. It specifies CASSIGPAETGNEQFF.

In this sample, this clonotype turned up many times. The chain couples TRBV7-8 to TRBJ2-3; perhaps TRBD2 as D (6 bases). The CDR3 is 15 amino acids. The V gene's germline CDR1 is SGHVS and CDR2 FQNEAQ. Trimming cost V 9 bases and J 1 base, with 17 bases left between them. The CDR3 DNA reads as TGTGCCAGAAGGAGCCGGGAGATTCGCACAGATACGCAGTATTTT. This encodes CARRSREIRTDTQYF.

The rearrangement links TRBV7-9 to TRBJ2-5; D is possibly TRBD1 or TRBD2 (6 bases each). This CDR3 is built from 13 residues. The V gene lost 5 bases and the J gene lost 2 bases, with 9 bases spanning the gap. Germline lookup yields CDR1 SEHNR and CDR2 FQNEAQ (reference sequence). Written as DNA, the CDR3 is TGTGCCAGCAGCCGCGGGACACAAGAGACCCAGTACTTC. This translates into CASSRGTQETQYF.

This clonotype has just a few counts. The chain recombines TRBV5-5 with TRBJ1-2, with 10 bases matching TRBD1. Germline V gene data show CDR1 as SGHKS and CDR2 as YYEKEE (reference sequence). J was trimmed by 2 bases and V by 4 bases; bases with no gene match: 2. The CDR3 runs to 14 residues. In DNA form, the CDR3 reads TGTGCCAGCAGCGAGGGACAGGGGAACTATGGCTACACCTTC. It is translated as CASSEGQGNYGYTF.

There are a few counts of this clonotype. This rearrangement joins TRBV20-1 to TRBJ1-4; D gene uncertain. CDR1 and CDR2 from the germline V gene are DFQATT and SNEGSKA (reference sequence). Trimming pared 4 bases from V and 4 bases from J, leaving 7 bases between. This CDR3 is built from 12 residues. CDR3 protein: CSAKTDNEKLFF. In DNA form, the CDR3 reads TGCAGTGCTAAGACGGATAATGAAAAACTGTTTTTT.